This entry lists 20 T cell receptor beta chains sequenced from one sample in a study of graft-versus-host responses after intestinal transplantation. TCRdb's table, derived via immunoSEQ multiplex PCR, lists solely in-frame clones and lacks some. Here the sample spans 98,000 or so clones, 86% being singletons. The input for sequencing was PBMCs, taken 255 days after intestinal transplant. These receptors were collected from a human patient who received an intestinal transplant, so some T cells may come from the graft donor.

The chain combines TRBV9 with TRBJ1-5, with D possibly matching TRBD1 (5 bases). The ends were cut back, 0 bases at V and 7 bases at J, with 14 bases in the middle. This CDR3 spans 15 amino acids. Germline CDR1 SGDLS, CDR2 YYNGEE. CDR3 sequence: CASSVVSGAVQPQHF. CDR3 sequence (DNA): TGTGCCAGCAGCGTAGTATCCGGGGCCGTCCAGCCCCAGCATTTT.

The V call is TRBV4-1, the J call TRBJ2-2; D may be TRBD2 (6 bases). The CDR3 covers 16 residues. V was clipped by 1 base and J by 5 bases, with 14 bases between them. CDR1 MGHRA and CDR2 YSYEKL come from the germline V gene. The CDR3 DNA reads as TGCGCCAGCAGCCAAGGTCTCACGGGAGAGACCGGGGAGCTGTTTTTT. Protein: CASSQGLTGETGELFF.

The chain employs TRBV4-1 and TRBJ2-2; D not certain. This CDR3 is built from 13 residues. The germline V and J ends were trimmed by 1 base and 4 bases, with 4 bases remaining between them. Germline V gives CDR1 MGHRA, CDR2 YSYEKL. The CDR3 nucleotides are TGCGCCAGCAGCCAAGTCGTCACCGGGGAGCTGTTTTTT. It yields the protein CASSQVVTGELFF.

This clone showed up just once. This chain uses TRBV9 with TRBJ1-1; D is unresolved. Germline CDR1 reads SGDLS; CDR2 reads YYNGEE. The CDR3 length is 14 residues. V was cut by 0 bases and J by 2 bases, with 8 bases left in between. The CDR3 is CASSVAVPNTEAFF. CDR3 in DNA: TGTGCCAGCAGCGTAGCTGTCCCCAACACTGAAGCTTTCTTT.

The chain combines TRBV19 with TRBJ1-2; 9 nucleotides match TRBD1. Germline V gene sequence: CDR1 LNHDA, CDR2 SQIVND (reference sequence). V was pared by 5 bases and J by 5 bases, with 9 bases of the junction left unmatched. This CDR3 is 15 amino acids long. The CDR3 region is CASSRWDRAGYGYTF. The CDR3 nucleotides read TGTGCCAGTAGTCGATGGGACAGGGCGGGGTATGGCTACACCTTC.

This clone was observed once. The chain is built from TRBV6-6 and TRBJ2-7; 9 bases are a match to TRBD2. The CDR3 is made up of 15 amino acids. The germline gives CDR1 MNHNY, CDR2 SVGAGI (reference sequence). J gave up 0 bases and V 0 bases, and 0 bases lay outside the gene matches. The CDR3 sequence is CASSYSSGSSYEQYF. The CDR3 nucleotides are TGTGCCAGCAGTTACTCTAGCGGGAGCTCCTACGAGCAGTACTTC.

The chain carries TRBV10-1 and TRBJ1-6, with D maybe TRBD1 (5 bases). The CDR3 totals 14 residues. Germline V gene sequence: CDR1 WNHNN, CDR2 SYGVQD (reference sequence). The ends were cut back, 2 bases at V and 9 bases at J, with 11 bases in the middle. The CDR3 region has the DNA TGCGCCAGCAGTGAGGAGGGGTTAGGTTCACCCCTCCACTTT. It codes for CASSEEGLGSPLHF.

The V call is TRBV27, the J call TRBJ2-3; 11 bases agree with TRBD2. The CDR3 loop spans 15 amino acids. CDR1 and CDR2 from the germline V gene are MNHEY and SMNVEV (reference sequence). V shed 6 bases, J shed 4 bases, and the junction held 6 bases outside the gene matches. The CDR3 sequence: CASSPGTSGSDTQYF. The CDR3 nucleotides are TGTGCCAGCAGCCCCGGGACTAGCGGTTCAGATACGCAGTATTTT.

This chain links TRBV12-5 with TRBJ1-1; D possibly corresponds to TRBD1 (5 bases). Germline V gene lookup returns CDR1 LGHNT and CDR2 FRNRAP. V was cut by 3 bases and J by 0 bases, with 11 bases left in between. The length of the CDR3 is 15 residues. The CDR3 sequence is CASGLWGKLNTEAFF. DNA for the CDR3: TGTGCTAGTGGTTTATGGGGGAAGCTGAACACTGAAGCTTTCTTT.

This chain connects TRBV6-1 to TRBJ2-5; tentatively, D is TRBD1 or TRBD2 (5 bases each). V gave up 2 bases and J gave up 5 bases, with 21 bases separating them. The CDR3 loop spans 17 amino acids. In germline, CDR1 is MNHNS, CDR2 SASEGT. DNA for the CDR3: TGTGCCAGCAGTGAAAACCCCTCCGGGACCCATGCGGAGACCCAGTACTTC. Translation: CASSENPSGTHAETQYF.

This chain joins TRBV5-6 and TRBJ2-1; TRBD1 agrees at 10 bases. The ends lost 6 bases at V and 4 bases at J; junction bases unmatched: 4. The germline CDR1 and CDR2 sequences are SGHDT and YYEEEE. The CDR3 length is 14 residues. The CDR3 reads CASTGTGDYNEQFF. The CDR3 DNA sequence: TGTGCCAGCACCGGGACAGGGGATTACAATGAGCAGTTCTTC.

This chain uses TRBV7-2 with TRBJ2-1, with D perhaps TRBD1 (6 bases). The V gene's germline CDR1 is SGHTA and CDR2 FQGNSA. The V end was cut by 6 bases, the J end by 8 bases, with 8 bases between. CDR3 size: 11 residues. The CDR3 sequence is CASRGTYEQFF. The DNA for the CDR3 is TGTGCCAGCAGGGGGACATATGAGCAGTTCTTC.

V and J are TRBV15 and TRBJ2-7; TRBD1 matches at 8 bases. The V gene's germline CDR1 is LNHNV and CDR2 YYDKDF (reference sequence). CDR3 length: 16 amino acids. The V gene end was trimmed by 0 bases and the J gene end by 4 bases; junction bases not matched to a gene: 8. CDR3 in DNA: TGTGCCACCAGCAGAGATCGAGAGGACAGGGCTTACGAGCAGTACTTC. Its protein is CATSRDREDRAYEQYF.

The chain has TRBV6-5 and TRBJ1-5, with 7 bases matching TRBD1. The J segment lost 2 bases and the V segment lost 8 bases, leaving 6 bases of the junction unmatched. This CDR3 has 14 residues. The germline V gene has CDR1 MNHEY and CDR2 SVGAGI. CDR3 loop: CASETGDGNQPQHF. CDR3 bases: TGTGCCAGCGAAACAGGGGACGGCAATCAGCCCCAGCATTTT.

The sample holds a few counts of this clone. This chain uses TRBV28 with TRBJ1-3; D not certain. The V end was cut by 5 bases, the J end by 0 bases, with 14 bases between. Germline V lookup: CDR1 MDHEN, CDR2 SYDVKM. The CDR3 contains 16 residues. The CDR3 bases are TGTGCCAGCAGTAAATTACGTAGGAGCTCTGGAAACACCATATATTTT. Protein sequence: CASSKLRRSSGNTIYF.

The CDR3 DNA follows: TGTGCCAGCAGTTTAGGGGGGTCATCCTACGAGCAGTACGTC. The encoded protein is CASSLGGSSYEQYV. V gene TRBV28 combines with J gene TRBJ2-7, with D perhaps matching TRBD2 (6 bases). V lost 2 bases, J lost 1 base, and 9 bases lay in between. Per germline, CDR1 MDHEN and CDR2 SYDVKM. The CDR3 length is 14 residues.

In this sample, this clone turned up a few times. The chain carries TRBV4-1 and TRBJ2-7, with D hard to call. The germline V gene encodes CDR1 MGHRA and CDR2 YSYEKL. Trimming removed 4 bases at V and 6 bases at J, with 22 bases between. The CDR3 totals 16 residues. The CDR3 reads CASSPHAVSGETEQYF. The CDR3 DNA sequence: TGCGCCAGCAGCCCACACGCAGTTAGTGGGGAAACCGAGCAGTACTTC.

The chain couples TRBV5-1 to TRBJ2-2, with 11 nucleotides matching TRBD2. The germline CDR1 and CDR2 sequences are SGHRS and YFSETQ. V trimming: 4 bases; J trimming: 6 bases; junction bases outside the gene matches: 11. This CDR3 has 17 amino acids. The CDR3 sequence is CASSPLLAGEFSGELFF. CDR3 nucleotides: TGCGCCAGCAGCCCTCTACTAGCGGGAGAATTTTCCGGGGAGCTGTTTTTT.

The chain has TRBV5-1 and TRBJ2-3; 7 bases line up with TRBD2. Unmatched junction bases numbered 10, after V lost 4 bases and J lost 2 bases. Germline V CDR1 and CDR2: SGHRS, YFSETQ. This CDR3 is 16 amino acids long. Written as DNA, the CDR3 is TGCGCCAGCAGCATGGGGCGGGGGAAGCACACAGATACGCAGTATTTT. As protein: CASSMGRGKHTDTQYF.

This clone was counted once. V is TRBV10-3 and J is TRBJ1-2; D may be TRBD1 (5 bases). The germline gives CDR1 ENHRY, CDR2 SYGVKD. The CDR3 has 16 amino acids. Trimming left V 3 bases short and J 4 bases short, with 18 bases between. CDR3 protein: CAISESMRGSGYGYTF. The CDR3 coding sequence is TGTGCCATCAGTGAATCTATGAGGGGTAGTGGCTATGGCTACACCTTC.